The T cell receptor beta chain described here comes from a study of identical twins. Trimming took 3 bases from V and 6 from J, leaving 19 bases between them. The CDR3 sequence is 15 residues long. Germline CDR1 reads DFQATT; CDR2 reads SNEGSKA (reference sequence). TCRdb independently ran MiXCR on the 5' RACE reads; one entry per CDR3 protein. The sample has around 530,000 distinct CDR3 sequences, over 12% seen once. The same sample was also studied in work on yellow fever vaccine responses in identical twins. That work adds: The authors reported partly convergent, partly personalized vaccine responses in identical twins.

The V gene is TRBV20-1, the J gene TRBJ2-3; possibly TRBD2 for D (6 bases). The material sequenced was CD4+ T cells sorted from blood. This receptor was identified in a woman younger than 30 in good health. The CDR3 is CSASGSEGLGDTQYF. The CDR3 DNA is TGCAGTGCTAGTGGGTCCGAGGGACTGGGGGATACGCAGTATTTT.